These 24 T cell receptor beta chains originate from one sample sequenced in a study of T cell repertoires in cytomegalovirus infection. Each CDR3 protein gets one entry after TCRdb re-called the reads with MiXCR. The sample records 200,000 to 250,000 distinct CDR3 sequences, 22% being singletons. Specimen: CD8+ T cells from PBMCs. The receptors shown here come from a human donor in good health (CMV status not recorded). Some clones in this sample may be carry-over from other donors' samples.

This clonotype was seen at least ten times. The gene calls are TRBV7-9 and TRBJ2-2; D ambiguous. V lost 3 bases to trimming and J lost 5 bases, with 16 bases between them. Germline assignment: CDR1 SEHNR and CDR2 FQNEAQ (reference sequence). The CDR3 runs 16 residues. The CDR3 DNA reads TGTGCCAGCAGCTTCCTCTCTGCTAGTGGTACCGGGGAGCTGTTTTTT. Protein sequence: CASSFLSASGTGELFF. Drawing the rest from reference TRBV7-9 and TRBJ2-2, the complete variable domain is DTGVSQNPRHKITKRGQNVTFRCDPISEHNRLYWYRQTLGQGPEFLTYFQNEAQLEKSRLLSDRFSAERPKGSFSTLEIQRTEQGDSAMYLCASSFLSASGTGELFFGEGSRLTVL.

This clonotype was detected many times. This rearrangement joins TRBV29-1 to TRBJ2-7; D is possibly TRBD1 or TRBD2 (5 bases each). The germline CDR1 and CDR2 sequences are SQVTM and ANQGSEA. Between the trimmed V and J ends, which lost 7 bases and 3 bases, there was a span of 13 bases. The CDR3 sequence is 12 residues long. CDR3 sequence (DNA): TGCAGCGCAGAGGGGAGCAGCTACGAGCAGTACTTC. Translated, it gives CSAEGSSYEQYF.

In its sample, this clonotype was seen a few times. The rearrangement links TRBV7-9 to TRBJ2-1; D possibly corresponds to TRBD2 (5 bases). V dropped 5 bases and J dropped 3 bases, with 11 bases sitting between them. CDR1 is SEHNR and CDR2 is FQNEAQ in the germline V gene (reference sequence). This CDR3 is built from 14 residues. The CDR3 region has the DNA TGTGCCAGCAGCCCGAGGGCTCACTACAATGAGCAGTTCTTC. This gives the protein CASSPRAHYNEQFF.

A few counts support this clonotype. The chain carries TRBV20-1 and TRBJ2-3, with D uncertain. Germline V gives CDR1 DFQATT, CDR2 SNEGSKA (reference sequence). The CDR3 length is 14 residues. V lost 3 bases and J 2 bases, leaving 12 bases between the germline ends. The CDR3: CSASPLGFTDTQYF. In DNA, the CDR3 is TGCAGTGCTAGCCCCCTGGGGTTCACAGATACGCAGTATTTT.

This clonotype was found a few times. The chain employs TRBV7-6 and TRBJ1-4; D possibly corresponds to TRBD1 (5 bases). The V and J ends lost 5 bases and 6 bases respectively, with 13 bases between them. CDR1 is SGHVS and CDR2 is FNYEAQ in the germline V gene. The CDR3 runs 14 residues. The CDR3: CASSPGSSHEKLFF. DNA for the CDR3: TGTGCCAGCAGCCCAGGGTCCTCGCATGAAAAACTGTTTTTT.

This clonotype was seen more than once but under ten times. The chain carries TRBV5-6 and TRBJ1-1; no definite D call. V lost 3 bases, J lost 3 bases, and 6 bases lay in between. Germline V lookup: CDR1 SGHDT, CDR2 YYEEEE. The CDR3 is 12 amino acids. CDR3 coding DNA: TGTGCCAGCAGCTGGCTGGACACTGAAGCTTTCTTT. Its protein is CASSWLDTEAFF.

This clonotype was seen repeatedly, ten times or more. The V gene is TRBV5-6, the J gene TRBJ2-7; TRBD1 might be the D (5 bases). V lost 0 bases and J 1 base, leaving 5 bases between the germline ends. Germline loops: CDR1 SGHDT, CDR2 YYEEEE. The CDR3 is 13 amino acids. DNA for the CDR3: TGTGCCAGCAGCTTGGGACAGTCCTACGAGCAGTACTTC. This codes for CASSLGQSYEQYF.

The V call is TRBV20-1, the J call TRBJ2-5; D is unresolved. The CDR3 contains 11 residues. CDR1 is DFQATT and CDR2 is SNEGSKA in the germline V gene (reference sequence). Trimming removed 3 bases from V and 9 bases from J, with 11 bases in between. The chain's CDR3 is CSARLPLAQYF. The CDR3 DNA sequence: TGCAGTGCTAGGCTACCCTTGGCCCAGTACTTC.

In this sample, this clonotype turned up many times. CDR3 protein: CASSQELTGRGVEAFF. The CDR3 nucleotides are TGCGCCAGCAGCCAAGAACTGACAGGGCGGGGGGTTGAAGCTTTCTTT. The genes are TRBV4-1 and TRBJ1-1; TRBD1 aligns across 7 bases. The CDR3 contains 16 residues. V was clipped by 0 bases and J by 7 bases; unmatched bases: 11. Germline V gene data show CDR1 as MGHRA and CDR2 as YSYEKL.

This clonotype occurred a few times. This chain uses TRBV14 with TRBJ1-1; D unclear. The CDR3 sequence is 14 residues long. Germline values: CDR1 SGHDN, CDR2 FVKESK. V lost 1 base and J lost 4, with 10 bases in between. CDR3 DNA: TGTGCCAGCAGCCAAGTCGGACTCCCCACTGAAGCTTTCTTT. Amino acid sequence: CASSQVGLPTEAFF.

This clonotype has only a few counts. V usage is TRBV2 and J usage is TRBJ1-1; the D is unclear. The germline CDR1 and CDR2 sequences are SNHLY and FYNNEI. CDR3 length: 11 residues. V lost 7 bases, J lost 4 bases, and 7 bases lay in between. The CDR3 loop reads CASNGGTEAFF. The CDR3 coding sequence is TGTGCCAGCAACGGTGGCACTGAAGCTTTCTTT.

The V and J genes are TRBV6-5 and TRBJ2-1, with D unclear. CDR1 and CDR2 from the germline V gene are MNHEY and SVGAGI. V lost 8 bases and J 0 bases, leaving 14 bases between the germline ends. The CDR3 sequence is 15 residues long. CDR3 residues: CASASDVSSYNEQFF. As DNA, the CDR3 is TGTGCCAGCGCATCGGACGTCAGCTCCTACAATGAGCAGTTCTTC.

This clonotype was observed a few times. The J gene is TRBJ2-3, the V gene TRBV20-1; 10 bases are shared with TRBD2. Germline values: CDR1 DFQATT, CDR2 SNEGSKA (reference sequence). V was pared by 2 bases and J by 0 bases, with 5 bases of the junction left unmatched. The length of the CDR3 is 16 residues. CDR3 DNA: TGCAGTGCTAGACCGACTAGCGGGCGAAGCACAGATACGCAGTATTTT. Translated, it gives CSARPTSGRSTDTQYF.

V is TRBV10-3 and J is TRBJ1-1, with 7 positions matching TRBD1. The CDR3 spans 11 residues. J gave up 6 bases and V 6 bases, and 1 base lay outside the gene matches. CDR1 is ENHRY and CDR2 is SYGVKD in the germline V gene. CDR3: CAISQGAEAFF. CDR3 bases: TGTGCCATCAGCCAGGGGGCTGAAGCTTTCTTT.

This clonotype was found a few times. The chain has TRBV28 and TRBJ2-5; the D is unclear. V was clipped by 4 bases and J by 5 bases, with 11 bases between them. Germline CDR1 is MDHEN and CDR2 is SYDVKM. The CDR3 loop spans 13 amino acids. CDR3 nucleotides: TGTGCCAGCAGTTACTATCCCCAGGAGACCCAGTACTTC. It specifies CASSYYPQETQYF.

V gene TRBV7-9 combines with J gene TRBJ2-5, with D perhaps matching TRBD2 (6 bases). The CDR3 is 14 residues long. V was cut by 7 bases and J by 4 bases, with 16 bases left in between. CDR1 is SEHNR, CDR2 FQNEAQ, per germline (reference sequence). CDR3 DNA: TGTGCCAGCATCCCCCCAATCGGGGGAGAGACCCAGTACTTC. Translating it yields CASIPPIGGETQYF.

The chain uses TRBV9 and TRBJ2-7; no firm D call. The CDR3 has 12 amino acids. V lost 3 bases, J lost 6 bases, and 10 bases lay in between. Germline CDR1 SGDLS, CDR2 YYNGEE. CDR3 nucleotide sequence: TGTGCCAGCAGCGCGGGCCTCGGCGAGCAGTACTTC. Residues: CASSAGLGEQYF.

The sample holds many counts of this clonotype. The chain links TRBV7-2 to TRBJ2-3, with D perhaps matching TRBD1 (6 bases). The V gene lost 2 bases and the J gene lost 2 bases, with 14 bases spanning the gap. This CDR3 is built from 16 residues. Germline assignment: CDR1 SGHTA and CDR2 FQGNSA. CDR3 protein: CASSLFAGALTDTQYF. The CDR3 bases are TGTGCCAGCAGCTTATTTGCAGGGGCCCTCACAGATACGCAGTATTTT.

The chain employs TRBV20-1 and TRBJ2-5; D perhaps matches TRBD1 (5 bases). The germline V gene encodes CDR1 DFQATT and CDR2 SNEGSKA (reference sequence). This CDR3 is built from 13 residues. Deletions cut 5 bases from V and 1 base from J, with 11 bases between. The CDR3 region is CSAPLGVQETQYF. The CDR3 DNA reads as TGCAGTGCTCCCTTAGGGGTCCAAGAGACCCAGTACTTC.

The V call is TRBV7-9, the J call TRBJ2-7; no firm D call. Trimming pared 5 bases from V and 1 base from J, leaving 15 bases between. This CDR3 region has 15 residues. The germline CDR1 and CDR2 sequences are SEHNR and FQNEAQ (reference sequence). The CDR3 DNA reads TGTGCCAGCAGCCACAGTCCCAGCTGGTCCTACGAGCAGTACTTC. It yields the protein CASSHSPSWSYEQYF.

V gene TRBV4-1 combines with J gene TRBJ1-5; D not resolved. The CDR3 extends over 13 amino acids. Trimming stripped 4 bases from V and 7 bases from J, with 11 bases between. The germline V gene encodes CDR1 MGHRA and CDR2 YSYEKL. The CDR3 here is CASSLSVWQPQHF. The CDR3 coding sequence is TGCGCCAGCAGCCTTTCCGTTTGGCAGCCCCAGCATTTT.

This clonotype was detected only a few times. The gene calls are TRBV19 and TRBJ2-4; D is undetermined. Trimming stripped 6 bases from V and 0 bases from J, with 9 bases between. There are 14 residues in the CDR3. Germline assignment: CDR1 LNHDA and CDR2 SQIVND (reference sequence). CDR3 in amino acids: CASRQTLAKNIQYF. CDR3 in DNA: TGTGCCAGTAGACAGACTCTAGCCAAAAACATTCAGTACTTC.

This clonotype has just a few counts. V and J are TRBV2 and TRBJ2-1; unclear D gene. The CDR3 loop spans 11 amino acids. Trimming pared 7 bases from V and 3 bases from J, leaving 4 bases between. Germline lookup yields CDR1 SNHLY and CDR2 FYNNEI. CDR3 loop: CASNLYNEQFF. CDR3 nucleotide sequence: TGTGCCAGCAATCTCTACAATGAGCAGTTCTTC.

This clonotype was detected many times. This chain uses TRBV12-3 or TRBV12-4 with TRBJ2-1; no reliable D call. V lost 1 base, J lost 8 bases, and 6 bases lay in between. The length of the CDR3 is 12 residues. This chain's CDR3 is CASSLGSDEQFF. The CDR3 DNA reads TGTGCCAGCAGTTTAGGCTCCGATGAGCAGTTCTTC.